The TCR beta chain described here comes from a study of tumor and adjacent non-tumor tissue in lung cancer. Study-level information: The patients, approximately nine men and about 5 women, were about 31 to 76 with stage I to III disease.

This clonotype showed up just once. Its cognate antigen is unknown. The germline gene is not matched at one end of the junction; a read error may be the cause. The germline V gene has CDR1 MGHRA and CDR2 YSYEKL. This CDR3 comprises 15 residues. No cell sorting was done before RNA was extracted from the tissue. Notes on the study in general: In normal lung, the top 100 clones were significantly more dominant than in tumor. Shorter survival was associated with higher TCR diversity in tumors.

TCRbeta libraries were built with three rounds of nested PCR, modified from ARM-PCR. TCRdb reanalysed the multiplex PCR reads using MiXCR and keeps one entry per CDR3 protein. The data show 78,000 or so distinct CDR3 sequences, 75% to 90% seen once. This sequence joins TRBV4-1 and TRBJ2-7; D remains unclear. The material sequenced was lung tumor tissue. The sequence came from a woman aged 45-60 years with non-small cell lung cancer. CDR3 residues: CPSSQEVIGKGEQYF. The CDR3, as DNA: TGCCCCAGCAGCCAAGAAGTCATTGGAAAGGGCGAGCAGTACTTC.